One sample yielded the 14 T cell receptor beta chains listed below, sequenced in a study of beta chain features in type 1 diabetes. All of the isolated RNA was reverse transcribed, so expressed TCRB transcripts were sequenced. Method: immunoSEQ multiplex PCR; TCRdb's copy keeps in-frame clones and lacks some. The sample carries 400,000 to 450,000 clones, around 13% recorded once. The sample taken for sequencing was naive CD4+ T cells from blood. The receptors come from a young man in good health.

A remark on this clone: The same CDR3 arises from other DNA sequences in this sample as well. The CDR3 loop reads CASSQDQGQPQHF. The CDR3 DNA follows: TGCGCCAGCAGCCAAGATCAGGGACAGCCCCAGCATTTT. This chain links TRBV4-3 with TRBJ1-5; weak D call: TRBD1 (5 bases). The CDR3 contains 13 residues. Deletions cut 0 bases from V and 7 bases from J, with 7 bases between. Germline CDR1 is LGHNA and CDR2 is YSLEER.

In its sample, this clone was seen a few times. This chain connects TRBV18 to TRBJ2-3; 8 bases map to TRBD1. V dropped 4 bases and J dropped 4; count of bases not matched to a gene: 7. Looked up from germline, CDR1 is KGHSH and CDR2 is LQKENI. The CDR3 has 15 residues. The CDR3 protein is CASSQQGVPADTQYF. CDR3 DNA sequence: TGTGCCAGCTCACAACAGGGGGTTCCGGCAGATACGCAGTATTTT.

V usage is TRBV7-6 and J usage is TRBJ2-3; 7 bases fit TRBD1. J was trimmed by 2 bases and V by 5 bases; bases with no gene match: 13. The CDR3 has 17 amino acids. Germline CDR1 and CDR2: SGHVS and FNYEAQ. The CDR3 protein is CASSLTRVDRATDTQYF. DNA of the CDR3: TGTGCCAGCAGCCTAACCAGGGTAGACAGGGCCACAGATACGCAGTATTTT.

This clone was seen a handful of times. The V and J genes are TRBV7-9 and TRBJ1-5; TRBD1 is a possible D gene (6 bases). There are 18 residues in the CDR3. The germline V and J ends were trimmed by 1 base and 2 bases, with 18 bases remaining between them. CDR1 SEHNR and CDR2 FQNEAQ come from the germline V gene (reference sequence). CDR3: CASSLGSLQGKGNQPQHF. The CDR3 DNA is TGTGCCAGCAGCTTAGGTTCCTTACAGGGTAAAGGCAATCAGCCCCAGCATTTT.

This clone appeared a few times. This chain links TRBV9 with TRBJ2-5; unclear D gene. Germline values: CDR1 SGDLS, CDR2 YYNGEE. This CDR3 is 14 amino acids long. The ends were cut back, 2 bases at V and 1 base at J, with 9 bases in the middle. The CDR3 DNA reads as TGTGCCAGCAGCGTTCATCCAGTCCAAGAGACCCAGTACTTC. Its translation is CASSVHPVQETQYF.

This clone was detected only a few times. The chain is built from TRBV29-1 and TRBJ1-2; 7 nucleotides align to TRBD1. Per the germline V gene, CDR1 is SQVTM and CDR2 is ANQGSEA. The CDR3 sequence is 11 residues long. V lost 6 bases to trimming and J lost 6 bases; unmatched junction nucleotides: 4. CDR3 in DNA: TGCAGCGTCCAGGGGGAGGATGGCTACACCTTC. Amino acid sequence: CSVQGEDGYTF.

As regards this clone: This same CDR3 is encoded by further DNA sequences in the sample. The V gene is TRBV29-1, the J gene TRBJ1-1; D is unclear. This CDR3 is 12 amino acids long. The V end lost 1 base, the J end lost 1 base, and 4 bases lay between the germline ends. CDR1 is SQVTM, CDR2 ANQGSEA, per germline. CDR3 sequence reads: CSVEAANTEAFF. The CDR3 region has the DNA TGCAGCGTTGAAGCAGCGAACACTGAAGCTTTCTTT.

The rearrangement uses TRBV6-6 and TRBJ2-6; perhaps TRBD2 as D (5 bases). CDR1 MNHNY and CDR2 SVGAGI come from the germline V gene (reference sequence). The V gene lost 6 bases and the J gene lost 2 bases, with 11 bases spanning the gap. The CDR3 has 15 amino acids. The DNA for the CDR3 is TGTGCCAGCAGCCCACAGCGGCCTGGGGCCAACGTCCTGACTTTC. Translation gives CASSPQRPGANVLTF.

The gene calls are TRBV11-3 and TRBJ2-1; 12 bases fit TRBD2. V dropped 5 bases and J dropped 7; count of bases not matched to a gene: 12. The CDR3 has 17 residues. Per the germline V gene, CDR1 is SGHNT and CDR2 is YENEEA. The CDR3 DNA reads as TGTGCCAGCAGCCCCCTGACTGGACTAGCGGGACGAAATGAGCAGTTCTTC. It yields the protein CASSPLTGLAGRNEQFF.

CDR3: CSAPLPNEQFF. For the CDR3, the DNA is TGCAGTGCTCCCCTCCCCAATGAGCAGTTCTTC. The rearrangement uses TRBV20-1 and TRBJ2-1; D is undetermined. This CDR3 spans 11 amino acids. CDR1 and CDR2 from the germline V gene are DFQATT and SNEGSKA (reference sequence). V shed 5 bases and J shed 6 bases, with 8 bases lying between them.

This clone was counted a few times. The rearrangement links TRBV25-1 to TRBJ2-7; perhaps TRBD2 as D (5 bases). The CDR3 consists of 15 residues. Germline V CDR1 and CDR2: MGHDK, SYGVNS. The V end lost 6 bases, the J end lost 0 bases, and 15 bases lay between the germline ends. The CDR3 reads CASSLRGEGSYEQYF. The DNA for the CDR3 is TGTGCCAGCAGCCTCCGGGGTGAAGGCTCCTACGAGCAGTACTTC.

The chain has TRBV7-2 and TRBJ2-5, with D perhaps TRBD1 (6 bases). The CDR3 is 13 amino acids. Germline lookup yields CDR1 SGHTA and CDR2 FQGNSA. The V end lost 5 bases, the J end lost 1 base, and 8 bases lay between the germline ends. The CDR3 DNA sequence: TGTGCCAGCAGCCTAGGGGGCCAAGAGACCCAGTACTTC. Its protein product is CASSLGGQETQYF. Filled out from reference TRBV7-2 and TRBJ2-5, the complete variable domain reads GAGVSQSPSNKVTEKGKDVELRCDPISGHTALYWYRQSLGQGLEFLIYFQGNSAPDKSGLPSDRFSAERTGGSVSTLTIQRTQQEDSAVYLCASSLGGQETQYFGPGTRLLVL.

In this sample, this clone turned up a few times. The chain uses TRBV7-9 and TRBJ2-5; D may be TRBD1 (5 bases). With 5 bases removed from V and 5 bases from J, the gap between germline ends came to 21 bases. Germline CDR1 SEHNR, CDR2 FQNEAQ (reference sequence). The CDR3 contains 16 residues. The CDR3: CASSRLSIREGETQYF. DNA of the CDR3: TGTGCCAGCAGCCGTTTATCCATCAGGGAAGGGGAGACCCAGTACTTC. Using reference TRBV7-9 and TRBJ2-5 for the parts outside the CDR3, the full variable domain is DTGVSQNPRHKITKRGQNVTFRCDPISEHNRLYWYRQTLGQGPEFLTYFQNEAQLEKSRLLSDRFSAERPKGSFSTLEIQRTEQGDSAMYLCASSRLSIREGETQYFGPGTRLLVL.

This rearrangement joins TRBV7-2 to TRBJ1-1; unclear D gene. The CDR3 is 16 amino acids. CDR1 SGHTA and CDR2 FQGNSA come from the germline V gene. V dropped 4 bases and J dropped 4 bases, with 19 bases sitting between them. CDR3 residues: CASSSIWRKVGTEAFF. As DNA, the CDR3 is TGTGCCAGCAGCTCCATCTGGAGGAAAGTGGGCACTGAAGCTTTCTTT.